The entry below gives a single T cell receptor (beta chain) sequence along with its context. Authors' methods: Reference gene primer amplification yielded estimated nucleated cell counts. The assay was immunoSEQ multiplex PCR, and TCRdb's table has in-frame clones only and misses some. V, J and clone size derive from that table, while D and trimming were established from the DNA sequence. The sample records tens of thousands of clones, 75% to 85% being singletons. This sample is drawn from a study of blood T cell repertoires in COVID-19. The wider study: Material from acute and convalescent COVID-19 was sourced from the United States, Italy and Spain. T cells, B-cell-depleted T cells, or PBMCs provided the cDNA or gDNA that served as material.

Sequencing was performed on peripheral blood. This sequence was found in a woman in her sixties or seventies with acute or convalescent COVID-19.

CDR3 DNA: TGTGCCAGCAGTTTGGGGACAGAAGCTTTCTTT. Translating it yields CASSLGTEAFF. The chain links TRBV27 to TRBJ1-1; D perhaps matches TRBD1 (6 bases). CDR1 MNHEY and CDR2 SMNVEV come from the germline V gene (reference sequence). V was trimmed by 3 bases and J by 8 bases, leaving 7 bases between them. The CDR3 is 11 amino acids.